This T cell receptor beta chain was sequenced for a study of early stage breast cancer tumors. General study findings and limits: Commonly generated sequences made up most enriched TCRB sequences shared between patients.

Germline CDR1 and CDR2: SGHNT and YYREEE (reference sequence). The CDR3 has 14 amino acids. The V end was cut by 0 bases, the J end by 3 bases, with 9 bases between. On this clone itself: As yet, its antigen is unknown.

Repertoires were generated with immunoSEQ multiplex PCR, while TCRdb's copy carries only in-frame clones and drops some. The data show roughly 48,000 clones, roughly 83% seen once. The TCR originated in a person in their fifties or sixties with breast cancer. Source material: blood. The genes are TRBV5-4 and TRBJ1-1; the D is unclear. CDR3 DNA sequence: TGTGCCAGCAGCTTGGGGGAACTCTACACTGAAGCTTTCTTT. Translation gives CASSLGELYTEAFF.